The clone carrying this T cell receptor (beta chain) came up once. Trimming removed 2 bases from V and 4 bases from J; junction bases left unmatched: 9. Per the germline V gene, CDR1 is MNHNS and CDR2 is SASEGT. This CDR3 comprises 16 residues. This sample stems from a study of blood T cell repertoires in COVID-19. Here immunoSEQ multiplex PCR was the method, and the copy in TCRdb shows in-frame clones only, minus some. The repertoire holds around 200,000 clones, with roughly 80% as singletons. Sequencing was done on a sample of peripheral blood. This TCR was sampled from a man between 45 and 60 years old with active or convalescent COVID-19. The J gene is TRBJ1-2, the V gene TRBV6-1; TRBD1 matches at 8 bases. This CDR3 is CASSEHPRDRFYGYTF. In nucleotides, the CDR3 is TGTGCCAGCAGTGAACACCCCAGGGACAGGTTCTATGGCTACACCTTC.